This is a list of T cell receptor beta chains from one sample in a study of post-analysis software for immune sequencing data. TCRdb re-called the PCR reads with MiXCR, one entry per CDR3 protein. This table has approximately 660,000 distinct CDR3 sequences, approximately 59% appearing once. Input material: blood. These receptors all stem from a girl aged 2-10 years with multiple sclerosis. Both conserved end residues are part of each CDR3. A D gene is named only where the DNA matches it firmly. Size is stated for part of the rows, as once, few or many counts, or as a class when the clone is expanded.

TRBV7-2	TRBJ2-5	TRBD2	few	TGTGCCAGCAGCTTGTTAGCGGGGGGGCGGAGTGAGACCCAGTACTTC	CASSLLAGGRSETQYF
TRBV20-1	TRBJ2-1	TRBD2	.	TGCAGTGCTCAACGGACTAGCGGGAGGACTACTTCCTACAATGAGCAGTTCTTC	CSAQRTSGRTTSYNEQFF
TRBV29-1	TRBJ2-3	.	.	TGCAGCGTTGACCCCGGGAGAAGGGATACGCAGTATTTT	CSVDPGRRDTQYF
TRBV13	TRBJ2-3	.	.	TGTGCCAGCAGCTCACAGCGGATGAACACAGATACGCAGTATTTT	CASSSQRMNTDTQYF
TRBV10-3	TRBJ1-6	TRBD1	.	TGTGCCATCAGGGAGGACAGGGAGAATTCACCCCTCCACTTT	CAIREDRENSPLHF
TRBV20-1	TRBJ2-1	TRBD2	.	TGCAGTGCTCAACTAGCGGGGGGGCTTGGTGAGCAGTTCTTC	CSAQLAGGLGEQFF
TRBV14	TRBJ2-7	.	.	TGTGCCAGCAGCCTGGCGCAGGGGCCGAACGAGCAGTACTTC	CASSLAQGPNEQYF
TRBV6-5	TRBJ2-3	TRBD2	.	TGTGCCAGCAGTTACGGACTAGTTACAGATACGCAGTATTTT	CASSYGLVTDTQYF
TRBV3-1	TRBJ2-3	TRBD2	few	TGTGCCAGCAGCCGCCAACGTCAAGCGGGGCAGGAGGATACGCAGTATTTT	CASSRQRQAGQEDTQYF
TRBV6-2/TRBV6-3	TRBJ2-5	TRBD1	.	TGTGCCAGCAGTGGACAGGTAGAGACCCAGTACTTC	CASSGQVETQYF
TRBV20-1	TRBJ2-1	.	.	TGCAGTGCTAACCCTCTAGGGGGAGGCAGGGGTGAGCAGTTCTTC	CSANPLGGGRGEQFF
TRBV12-3/TRBV12-4	TRBJ1-2	.	.	TGTGCCAGCAGTTTCTCTCTGACAGTTCTAAACTATGGCTACACCTTC	CASSFSLTVLNYGYTF
TRBV5-6	TRBJ2-5	.	.	TGTGCCAGCAGCTTGGTAACGTGGGGGGATGAAGAGACCCAGTACTTC	CASSLVTWGDEETQYF
TRBV4-2	TRBJ2-4	TRBD2	.	TGTGCCAGCAGCCAAGCTGCGGCAGCGGGGGCCGAAGCCAAAAACATTCAGTACTTC	CASSQAAAAGAEAKNIQYF
TRBV6-5	TRBJ1-2	TRBD1	few	TGTGCCAGCAAAGTCGGGACAGGGTTTGTCGGCTACACCTTC	CASKVGTGFVGYTF
TRBV6-2/TRBV6-3	TRBJ2-2	.	once	TGTGCCAGCAGTTCCTACATACCAAACACCGGGGAGCTGTTTTTT	CASSSYIPNTGELFF
TRBV7-9	TRBJ2-1	.	.	TGTGCCAGCAGGATTGATGACAATGAGCAGTTCTTC	CASRIDDNEQFF
TRBV29-1	TRBJ1-2	TRBD1	.	TGCAGCGGAGGGCTCCGACAGGGGTTGGGGGATGGCTACACCTTC	CSGGLRQGLGDGYTF
TRBV21-1	TRBJ2-6	.	few	TGTGCCAGCAGCAAAGTACCAGAGCCGGCCTTAGGGGCCAACGTCCTGACTTTC	CASSKVPEPALGANVLTF
TRBV6-5	TRBJ2-3	.	few	TGTGCCAGCAGTTACTCAAGGTTCGCAGATACGCAGTATTTT	CASSYSRFADTQYF
TRBV29-1	TRBJ2-7	TRBD1	few	TGCAGCGTGGGGGACAGGGTATACGAGCAGTACTTC	CSVGDRVYEQYF
TRBV27	TRBJ2-7	.	.	TGTGCCAGCAGTTTATGGGGGGCCTCAGGTGACGAGCAGTACTTC	CASSLWGASGDEQYF
TRBV29-1	TRBJ2-1	.	.	TGCAGCGTTGATGGGCAGGGCGGCAATGAGCAGTTCTTC	CSVDGQGGNEQFF
TRBV24-1	TRBJ1-2	.	few	TGTGCCACCAGTGATTTAAGGGCAGGCGGAGGCGGCTACACCTTC	CATSDLRAGGGGYTF